This T cell receptor beta chain appears in the sequencing data of a study of T cell repertoires in cytomegalovirus infection (dated by TCRdb to between 2018 and 2020). General notes on the study: Alongside well-studied HLA-B-restricted epitopes, the peptide stimulations were aimed at recently identified HLA-C-restricted CMV epitopes, whose presentation resists viral immunomodulation. Donor HLA type was relevant to the analysis, as public TCR beta signatures indicated carriage of CMV infection together with the matching HLA type. Results the study describes overall, beyond this receptor: Cumulative frequency of public TCR beta family members discriminated carriers of CMV infection plus the relevant HLA type in this cohort and an independent approximately 350-donor cohort. The ex vivo response was dominated by HLA-C-restricted CMV-specific TCR beta clonotypes, which also provided the single most frequent clonotype in two of eight donors.

From a lookup of the germline V gene, CDR1 and CDR2 are MGHRA and YSYEKL. V gives up 1 base and J gives up 0 bases, and the segment between their germline ends measures 13 bases. The CDR3 runs 17 residues from the cysteine to the phenylalanine. The only DNA kept is the CDR3, 51 bases in frame from the first base. TCRdb records Illumina HiSeq 1500 as the sequencer. The public reads were run again by TCRdb, first through fastp at Q25 and then through MiXCR, and only productive beta chains were kept. Identical CDR3 proteins give one entry, which carries the most common genes and DNA. The sample table holds roughly 120,000 distinct CDR3 sequences, of which 30% were seen once. The ten most abundant clones make up less than 45% of the sample. There are a few counts of this clonotype. Which antigen it targets is not known. No quality values exist for individual bases; no much larger clone is one base distant.

The treatment or condition label, as the study defines it: in vitro stimulation with specific CMV peptide epitopes to enrich CMV-specific T cells. The source material was CD8+ T cells from cultured PBMCs, sampled from culture after CMV antigen stimulation. This sequence was found in a human donor in good health (CMV status not recorded). Some clones in this sample may be carry-over from other donors' samples. The chain joins TRBV4-1 to TRBJ1-5; there is no confident call for the D gene. The CDR3 here reads CASSQGPSTHSNQPQHF. The bases are TGCGCCAGCAGCCAAGGACCGTCGACACATAGCAATCAGCCCCAGCATTTT.